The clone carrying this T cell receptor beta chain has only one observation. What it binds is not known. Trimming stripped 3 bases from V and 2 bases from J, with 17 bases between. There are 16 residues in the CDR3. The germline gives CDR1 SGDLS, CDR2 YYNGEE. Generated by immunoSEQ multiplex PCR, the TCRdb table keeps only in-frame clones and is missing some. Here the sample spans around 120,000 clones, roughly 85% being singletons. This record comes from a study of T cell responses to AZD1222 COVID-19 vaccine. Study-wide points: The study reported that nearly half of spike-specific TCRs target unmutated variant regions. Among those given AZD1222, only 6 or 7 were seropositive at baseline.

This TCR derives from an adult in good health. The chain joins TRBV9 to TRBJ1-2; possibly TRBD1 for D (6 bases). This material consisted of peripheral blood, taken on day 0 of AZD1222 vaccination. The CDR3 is CASSADFGQSNYGYTF. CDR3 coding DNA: TGTGCCAGCAGCGCCGACTTCGGACAGTCGAACTATGGCTACACCTTC.